This T cell receptor (beta chain) was obtained from a study of CD8+ T cells in alopecia areata. Overall study context: Tofacitinib administration persisted for 6 to 18 months, succeeded by 6 months off drug. Scalp area affected, as a percentage, set the severity score of treated patients.

Regarding the study as a whole: On tofacitinib, scalp and blood still held many of the expanded lesional clones. Association of baseline CD8+ expansion with response is uncertain owing to one nonresponder.

This clone came up a few times. What it recognizes is unknown. The treatment here: oral pan-JAK inhibitor, 5-10 mg twice daily. Following RNA extraction, reverse transcription yielded cDNA that acted as the sequencing template. Repertoires were generated with immunoSEQ multiplex PCR, while TCRdb's copy carries only in-frame clones and drops some. Counted here are about 270,000 clones, roughly 60% occurring once; the ten biggest clones make up about 0.88%. The clonotype was recovered from a human donor with alopecia areata. Sequences were derived from CD4+ T cells sorted from blood, sampled around week 53, from a patient treated with tofacitinib.

CDR3 region: CASSLGQGKNTEAFF. In nucleotides, the CDR3 is TGCGCCAGCAGCTTGGGACAGGGGAAGAACACTGAAGCTTTCTTT. The gene calls are TRBV5-1 and TRBJ1-1; 8 bases are a match to TRBD1. V lost 0 bases to trimming and J lost 1 base; unmatched junction nucleotides: 2. Germline CDR1 and CDR2: SGHRS and YFSETQ. This CDR3 comprises 15 residues.